What follows is one TCR beta chain and its context. This record belongs to a study of blood T cell repertoires in COVID-19. Overall study: Sites across the United States, Italy and Spain contributed samples from acute and convalescent COVID-19. The cDNA or gDNA used as material had been derived from T cells, B-cell-depleted T cells, or PBMCs.

Germline assignment: CDR1 MNHEY and CDR2 SVGEGT. Unmatched junction bases numbered 3, after V lost 5 bases and J lost 1 base. The CDR3 covers 15 residues. Original processing methods: The assay estimated nucleated cells by amplifying reference gene primers. Data came from immunoSEQ multiplex PCR; TCRdb stores just in-frame clones and leaves some out. V and J calls and clone size are copied from that table; D and trimming were computed from the DNA. The sample includes 110,000 to 150,000 clones, around 87% seen only once; the top ten take around 5.4%. Sequencing input: peripheral blood. The receptor's source is a human donor in a cohort sampled during active COVID-19. The chain has TRBV6-2 or TRBV6-3 and TRBJ1-5, with 9 bases that match TRBD1. The CDR3 sequence is CASSGQGTSNQPQHF. The CDR3 region has the DNA TGTGCCAGCAGTGGACAGGGGACAAGCAATCAGCCCCAGCATTTT.